These T cell receptor beta chains were read from a single sample in a study of T cell responses to AZD1222 COVID-19 vaccine. TCRdb's table, derived via immunoSEQ multiplex PCR, lists solely in-frame clones and lacks some. Seen here are tens of thousands of clones, approximately 89% observed once, and the top ten hold over 4%. The sample consisted of peripheral blood, taken 28 days after the second AZD1222 dose. These receptors all stem from an adult who received the AZD1222 COVID-19 vaccine. Each CDR3 is given with its conserved first and last residue. The order of the fields is V gene, J gene, D gene, CDR3 DNA, CDR3 protein. D genes are given only for firm matches.

>TRBV15|TRBJ2-5|NA
TGTGCCACCAGCAGAGAGAGGGCAGCCCTGGGGGAGACCCAGTACTTC
CATSRERAALGETQYF
>TRBV15|TRBJ2-2|TRBD1
TGTGCCACCAGCGTTAAGACAGGGTTAGACACCGGGGAGCTGTTTTTT
CATSVKTGLDTGELFF
>TRBV9|TRBJ2-3|TRBD1
TGTGCCAGCAGCTCCTCCGGGACAGGAGGAGAAGATACGCAGTATTTT
CASSSSGTGGEDTQYF
>TRBV27|TRBJ2-7|TRBD1
TGTGCCAGCGCTCGGACAGGAGCGTCCTACGAGCAGTACTTC
CASARTGASYEQYF
>TRBV7-9|TRBJ1-2|TRBD1
TGTGCCAGCAGCAATCCTCGACAGGGAGCTAACTATGGCTACACCTTC
CASSNPRQGANYGYTF
>TRBV7-9|TRBJ2-3|NA
TGTGCCAGCAGTCTCCTTGGGAAAGATACGCAGTATTTT
CASSLLGKDTQYF
>TRBV6-1|TRBJ1-4|NA
TGTGCCAGCAGTGAATACCAAGGGACTAATGAAAAACTGTTTTTT
CASSEYQGTNEKLFF
>TRBV6-5|TRBJ1-1|NA
TGTGCCAGCAGACTGGGGAACACTGAAGCTTTCTTT
CASRLGNTEAFF
>TRBV25-1|TRBJ2-7|TRBD1
TGTGCCAGCAGTGCGCAGGGGGTTTCGTACGAGCAGTACTTC
CASSAQGVSYEQYF
>TRBV27|TRBJ2-7|NA
TGTGCCAGCAGCCGCGGGATTCTGCCATCCTACGAGCAGTACTTC
CASSRGILPSYEQYF
>TRBV5-4|TRBJ2-7|NA
TGTGCCAGCAGCTTGTTCTACGAGCAGTACTTC
CASSLFYEQYF
>TRBV19|TRBJ1-4|TRBD1
TGTGCCACTCGGGACAGGCCAACTAATGAAAAACTGTTTTTT
CATRDRPTNEKLFF
>TRBV7-2|TRBJ1-6|TRBD1
TGTGCCAGCAGCCTACTGGTTGGGACAGGCAACATTTCACCCCTCCACTTT
CASSLLVGTGNISPLHF
>TRBV4-2|TRBJ1-6|NA
TGTGCCAGCAGCCAAGAATTCCCGGGTTCTAATTCACCCCTCCACTTT
CASSQEFPGSNSPLHF
>TRBV30|TRBJ1-5|NA
TGTGCCTGGAACTCGCAACAGGGAAGGATGGCGGGCAATCAGCCCCAGCATTTT
CAWNSQQGRMAGNQPQHF
>TRBV7-9|TRBJ1-5|NA
TGTGCGGATCAGCCCCAGCATTTT
CADQPQHF
>TRBV29-1|TRBJ2-7|TRBD1
TGCAGCGTTGAGTCCCCAGGGGGTGAGCAGTACTTC
CSVESPGGEQYF
>TRBV28|TRBJ1-3|NA
TGTGCCAGCAGTTTTGCCGTACGCCTCTCTGGAAACACCATATATTTT
CASSFAVRLSGNTIYF
>TRBV12-3/TRBV12-4|TRBJ2-3|NA
TGTGCCAGCAGTTTATCAGGAAGCGGTACGCAGTATTTT
CASSLSGSGTQYF